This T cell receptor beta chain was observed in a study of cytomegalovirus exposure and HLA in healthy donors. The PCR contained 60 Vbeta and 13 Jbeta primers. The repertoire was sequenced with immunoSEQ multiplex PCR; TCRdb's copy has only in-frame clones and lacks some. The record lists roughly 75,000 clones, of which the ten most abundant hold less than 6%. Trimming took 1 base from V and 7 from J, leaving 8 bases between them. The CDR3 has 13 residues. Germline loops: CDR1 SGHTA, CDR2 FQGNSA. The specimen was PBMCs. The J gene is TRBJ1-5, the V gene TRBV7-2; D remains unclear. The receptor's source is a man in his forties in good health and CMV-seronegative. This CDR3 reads CASSLGREQPQHF. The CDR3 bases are TGTGCCAGCAGCTTAGGGAGGGAACAGCCCCAGCATTTT.